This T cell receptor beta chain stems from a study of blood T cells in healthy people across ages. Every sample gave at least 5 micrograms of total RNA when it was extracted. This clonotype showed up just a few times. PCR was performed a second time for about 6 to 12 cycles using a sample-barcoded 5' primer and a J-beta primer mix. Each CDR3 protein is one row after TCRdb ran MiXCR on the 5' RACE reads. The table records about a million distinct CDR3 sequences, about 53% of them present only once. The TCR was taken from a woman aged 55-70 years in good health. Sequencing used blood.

The chain's CDR3 is CSVVTGGHSYEQYF. CDR3 coding DNA: TGCAGCGTCGTGACAGGGGGCCATTCCTACGAGCAGTACTTC. The chain employs TRBV29-1 and TRBJ2-7; 10 nucleotides line up with TRBD1. The junction had 6 bases not matched to a gene; V was cut back by 6 bases and J by 1 base. The germline gives CDR1 SQVTM, CDR2 ANQGSEA. This CDR3 spans 14 amino acids.